The present T cell receptor (beta chain) was sequenced within a study of T cell changes during pregnancy in multiple sclerosis. Profiled with immunoSEQ multiplex PCR; TCRdb holds only in-frame clones, not every one. The sample lists almost 20,000 clones; roughly nine tenths were seen once. Trimming removed 3 bases from V and 3 bases from J; junction bases left unmatched: 11. Germline V lookup: CDR1 SEHNR, CDR2 FQNEAQ (reference sequence). This CDR3 is built from 18 residues. This receptor was obtained from a female donor in good health, enrolled as a control in a pregnancy study. The V and J genes are TRBV7-9 and TRBJ2-2, with 9 positions matching TRBD1. Sequencing was performed on CD8+ T cells from peripheral blood mononuclear cells, taken in the second trimester of pregnancy. This CDR3 is CASSFATGGGLDTGELFF. Written as DNA, the CDR3 is TGTGCCAGCAGCTTTGCGACAGGGGGAGGCCTGGACACCGGGGAGCTGTTTTTT.